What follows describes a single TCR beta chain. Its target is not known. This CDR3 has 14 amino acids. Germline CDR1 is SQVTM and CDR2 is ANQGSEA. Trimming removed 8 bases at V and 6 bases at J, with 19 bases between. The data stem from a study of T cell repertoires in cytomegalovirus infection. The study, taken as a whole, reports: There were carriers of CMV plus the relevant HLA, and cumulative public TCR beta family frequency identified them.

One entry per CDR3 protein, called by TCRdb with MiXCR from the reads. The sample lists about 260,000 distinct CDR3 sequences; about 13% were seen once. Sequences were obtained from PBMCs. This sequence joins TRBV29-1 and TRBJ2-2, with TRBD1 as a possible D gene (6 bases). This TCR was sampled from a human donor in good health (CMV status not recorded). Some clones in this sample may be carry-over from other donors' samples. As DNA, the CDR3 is TGCAGCCCCCGGGACATAACTAATTCCGGGGAGCTGTTTTTT. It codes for CSPRDITNSGELFF.